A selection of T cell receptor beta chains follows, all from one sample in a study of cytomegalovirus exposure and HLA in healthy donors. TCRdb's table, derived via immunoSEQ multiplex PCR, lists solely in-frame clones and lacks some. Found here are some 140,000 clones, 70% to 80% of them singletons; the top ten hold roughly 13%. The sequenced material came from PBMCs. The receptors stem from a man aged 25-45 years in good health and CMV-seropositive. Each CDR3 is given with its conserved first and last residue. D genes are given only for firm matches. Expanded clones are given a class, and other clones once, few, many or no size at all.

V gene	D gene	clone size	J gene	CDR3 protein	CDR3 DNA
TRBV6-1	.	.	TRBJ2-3	CASSGERGFVDTDTQYF	TGTGCCAGCAGTGGAGAACGGGGGTTCGTGGACACAGATACGCAGTATTTT
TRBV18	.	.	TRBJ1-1	CASSPNQGTLREAFF	TGTGCCAGCTCACCTAACCAGGGGACCCTCCGCGAAGCTTTCTTT
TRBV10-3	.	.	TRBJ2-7	CASMGSGLSYEQYF	TGTGCCTCCATGGGTAGCGGTCTCTCCTACGAGCAGTACTTC
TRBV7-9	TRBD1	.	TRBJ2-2	CSSSQRDRSQVGELFF	TGTTCCAGCAGCCAACGGGACAGGAGTCAGGTCGGGGAGCTGTTTTTT
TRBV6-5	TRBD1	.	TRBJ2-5	CASRRDRTQETQYF	TGTGCCAGCAGGCGGGACAGGACCCAAGAGACCCAGTACTTC
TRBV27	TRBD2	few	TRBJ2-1	CASSGLAVSSYNEQFF	TGTGCCAGCAGCGGACTAGCGGTTAGCTCCTACAATGAGCAGTTCTTC
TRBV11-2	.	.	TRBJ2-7	CASSLPRFGEQYF	TGTGCCAGCAGCTTACCTAGATTCGGCGAGCAGTACTTC
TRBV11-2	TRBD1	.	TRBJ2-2	CASSYDRDRGQSNTGELFF	TGTGCCAGCAGCTACGACCGGGACAGGGGGCAATCGAACACCGGGGAGCTGTTTTTT
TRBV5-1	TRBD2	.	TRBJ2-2	CASRGLVATGELFF	TGCGCCAGCCGGGGACTAGTGGCCACCGGGGAGCTGTTTTTT
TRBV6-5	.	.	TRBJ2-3	CASHRTTDTQYF	TGTGCCAGCCACCGAACTACAGATACGCAGTATTTT
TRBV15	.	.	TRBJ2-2	CATSRDQGAAGELFF	TGTGCCACCAGCAGAGATCAAGGAGCCGCCGGGGAGCTGTTTTTT
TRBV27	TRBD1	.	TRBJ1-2	CASSLTGAMYGYTF	TGTGCCAGCAGTTTGACAGGGGCGATGTATGGCTACACCTTC
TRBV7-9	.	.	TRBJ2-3	CASSPTPASVTDTQYF	TGTGCCAGCAGCCCGACCCCCGCTAGCGTCACAGATACGCAGTATTTT
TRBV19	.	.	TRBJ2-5	CASSSRQVQETQYF	TGTGCCAGTAGTTCCCGACAGGTCCAAGAGACCCAGTACTTC
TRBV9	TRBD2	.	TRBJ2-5	CASSRNPSREGETQYF	TGTGCCAGCAGCAGGAACCCCTCGCGGGAGGGGGAGACCCAGTACTTC
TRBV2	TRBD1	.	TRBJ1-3	CASSPQGQIINTIYF	TGTGCCAGCAGTCCTCAGGGACAGATAATAAACACCATATATTTT
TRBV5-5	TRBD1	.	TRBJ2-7	CASSFTDRGFYEQYF	TGTGCCAGCAGCTTCACGGACAGGGGTTTCTACGAGCAGTACTTC
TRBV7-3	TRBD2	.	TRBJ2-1	CASSAGTSSYNEQFF	TGTGCCAGCAGCGCTGGGACTAGCTCCTACAATGAGCAGTTCTTC
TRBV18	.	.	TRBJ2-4	CASSPPRINIQYF	TGTGCCAGCTCACCACCCCGTATAAACATTCAGTACTTC
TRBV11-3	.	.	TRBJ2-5	CASSLDRSGETQYF	TGTGCCAGCAGCTTAGATCGATCCGGGGAGACCCAGTACTTC
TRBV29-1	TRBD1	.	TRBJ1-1	CSVYAGGLATEAFF	TGCAGCGTTTACGCAGGGGGGTTGGCCACTGAAGCTTTCTTT
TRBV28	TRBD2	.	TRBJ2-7	CASKYIAGGNLGEQYF	TGTGCCAGCAAATATATAGCGGGAGGGAACCTAGGGGAGCAGTACTTC
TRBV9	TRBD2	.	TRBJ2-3	CASSVGLAGGSTDTQYF	TGTGCCAGCAGCGTAGGTCTAGCGGGAGGAAGCACAGATACGCAGTATTTT
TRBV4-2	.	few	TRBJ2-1	CASSPRFSYNEQFF	TGTGCCAGCAGCCCTCGGTTCTCCTACAATGAGCAGTTCTTC
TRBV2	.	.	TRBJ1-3	CASSDGQLDGNTIYF	TGTGCCAGCAGTGACGGACAGTTGGACGGAAACACCATATATTTT
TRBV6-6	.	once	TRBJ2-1	CASSRLPSYNEQFF	TGTGCCAGCAGCAGACTGCCCTCTTATAATGAGCAGTTCTTC
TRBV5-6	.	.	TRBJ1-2	CASSVRATNGYTF	TGTGCCAGCAGCGTCAGGGCTACGAATGGCTACACCTTC
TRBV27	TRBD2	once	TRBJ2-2	CASSFGLAGLDGELFF	TGTGCCAGCAGTTTTGGGCTAGCGGGATTAGACGGGGAGCTGTTTTTT
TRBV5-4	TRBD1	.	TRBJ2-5	CASSVASQGAVETQYF	TGTGCCAGCAGCGTTGCTAGTCAGGGGGCGGTGGAGACCCAGTACTTC
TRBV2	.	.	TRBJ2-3	CASRISWRGSTDTQYF	TGTGCCAGCAGGATCTCTTGGCGGGGCTCCACAGATACGCAGTATTTT
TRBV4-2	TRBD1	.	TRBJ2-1	CASSLFLGQGPYNEQFF	TGTGCCAGCAGCCTTTTCTTGGGACAGGGTCCATACAATGAGCAGTTCTTC
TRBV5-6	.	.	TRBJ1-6	CASSHREQIVRAPLHF	TGTGCCAGCAGCCACAGGGAACAGATTGTCAGGGCACCCCTCCACTTT
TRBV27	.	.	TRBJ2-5	CASSRLSGSQETQYF	TGTGCCAGCAGCCGCCTATCAGGATCCCAAGAGACCCAGTACTTC
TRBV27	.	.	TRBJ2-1	CASSLLAGGYNEQFF	TGTGCCAGCAGTTTATTGGCAGGGGGGTACAATGAGCAGTTCTTC
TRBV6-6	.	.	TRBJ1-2	CASSYEGVFYGYTF	TGTGCCAGCAGTTATGAGGGGGTCTTCTATGGCTACACCTTC
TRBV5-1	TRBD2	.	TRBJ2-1	CASSYSGRAQGEQFF	TGCGCCAGCAGCTATAGCGGGAGGGCCCAGGGTGAGCAGTTCTTC
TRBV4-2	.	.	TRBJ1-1	CASSQDWQTNTEAFF	TGTGCCAGCAGCCAAGATTGGCAGACAAACACTGAAGCTTTCTTT
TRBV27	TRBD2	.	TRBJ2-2	CASSLFGGGSGELFF	TGTGCCAGCAGTTTATTTGGGGGAGGGAGCGGGGAGCTGTTTTTT
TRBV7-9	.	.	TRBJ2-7	CSSSLDGVVVHEQYF	TGTTCCAGCAGCTTAGACGGGGTTGTGGTACACGAGCAGTACTTC
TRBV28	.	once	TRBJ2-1	CASSFVFRGEQFF	TGTGCCAGCAGTTTTGTTTTCCGGGGTGAGCAGTTCTTC
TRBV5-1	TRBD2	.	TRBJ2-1	CASRSAGAGSYNEQFF	TGCGCCAGCAGGTCAGCGGGGGCTGGGTCCTACAATGAGCAGTTCTTC
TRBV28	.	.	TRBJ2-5	CASSLDWGRQETQYF	TGTGCCAGCAGTTTAGATTGGGGGCGACAAGAGACCCAGTACTTC
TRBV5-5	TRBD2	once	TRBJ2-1	CASSPAGGSYNEQFF	TGTGCCAGCAGCCCGGCCGGGGGGTCCTACAATGAGCAGTTCTTC
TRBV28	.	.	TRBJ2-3	CASSLPGTDTQYF	TGTGCCAGCAGTTTACCAGGAACAGATACGCAGTATTTT
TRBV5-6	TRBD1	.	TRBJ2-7	CASSAYRGSYEQYF	TGTGCCAGCAGCGCGTACAGGGGATCCTACGAGCAGTACTTC
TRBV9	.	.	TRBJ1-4	CASSVAPTGVNEKLFF	TGTGCCAGCAGCGTAGCGCCTACAGGTGTTAATGAAAAACTGTTTTTT